This record looks at one T cell receptor beta chain sequence and its context. Methods used by the authors: Scientists estimated how many nucleated cells there were by amplifying reference gene primers. This table comes from immunoSEQ multiplex PCR, and its TCRdb copy is limited to in-frame clones, with some not included. The V and J calls and clone size are taken from that table; D and trimming were inferred from the DNA. Here the sample spans 40,000 or so clones, 70% to 90% being singletons. The sample is drawn from a study of blood T cell repertoires in COVID-19. Overall study context: COVID-19 samples, acute and convalescent, were from the United States, Italy and Spain. PBMCs, B-cell-depleted T cells, or T cells were the source of the cDNA or gDNA that made up the material.

The V gene end was trimmed by 6 bases and the J gene end by 3 bases; junction bases not matched to a gene: 4. Germline V gene lookup returns CDR1 LGHNA and CDR2 YSLEER. This CDR3 has 13 amino acids. The clonotype was recovered from a man between 60 and 75 years old with active COVID-19. Sample: peripheral blood. The J gene is TRBJ1-2, the V gene TRBV4-3; 7 bases line up with TRBD1. The CDR3 loop is CASRGGQDYGYTF. The CDR3, as DNA: TGCGCCAGCAGAGGCGGACAGGACTATGGCTACACCTTC.